The entry below gives a single T cell receptor (beta chain) sequence along with its context. Its antigen remains unidentified. TCRdb passed the 5' RACE reads through MiXCR, listing each CDR3 protein once. The table has approximately 150,000 distinct CDR3 sequences, approximately 3.5% seen once; the top ten hold 7% to 10%. Germline assignment: CDR1 SGHVS and CDR2 FQNEAQ. Trimming pared 4 bases from V and 5 bases from J, leaving 18 bases between. This CDR3 spans 16 amino acids. The source of the sample is a study of identical twins. Notes on the study in general: Within monozygotic twins, out-of-frame TCR alpha sharing was underestimated by the models. Insertions ran lower in abundant cord blood beta clonotypes, though not in memory repertoires.

All donors comprised healthy Caucasians. The chain couples TRBV7-8 to TRBJ1-5; D is possibly TRBD1 (5 bases). The sequence was collected from a man aged 18 to 35 in good health. The sample comprised memory T cells sorted from blood. The CDR3 sequence: CASSSPGWGSYQPQHF. In nucleotides, the CDR3 is TGTGCCAGCAGCTCCCCGGGATGGGGGAGTTATCAGCCCCAGCATTTT. Variable domain in full (rest from reference TRBV7-8 and TRBJ1-5): GAGVSQSPRYKVAKRGQDVALRCDPISGHVSLFWYQQALGQGPEFLTYFQNEAQLDKSGLPSDRFFAERPEGSVSTLKIQRTQQEDSAVYLCASSSPGWGSYQPQHFGDGTRLSIL.